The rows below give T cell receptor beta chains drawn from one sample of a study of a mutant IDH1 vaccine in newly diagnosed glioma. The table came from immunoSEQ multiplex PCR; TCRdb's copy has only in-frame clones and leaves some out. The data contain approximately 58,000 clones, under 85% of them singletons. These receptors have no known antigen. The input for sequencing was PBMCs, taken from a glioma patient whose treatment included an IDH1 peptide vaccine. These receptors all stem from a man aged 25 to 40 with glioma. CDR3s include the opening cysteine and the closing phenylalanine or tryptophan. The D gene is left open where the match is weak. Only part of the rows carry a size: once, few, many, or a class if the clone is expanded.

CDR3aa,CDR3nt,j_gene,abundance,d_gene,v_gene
CASSPGQNYGYTF,TGTGCCAGTAGCCCGGGACAAAACTATGGCTACACCTTC,TRBJ1-2,NA,NA,TRBV19
CASSQGWPSDTQYF,TGTGCCAGCAGCCAAGGATGGCCTTCAGATACGCAGTATTTT,TRBJ2-3,NA,NA,TRBV4-2
CAISGQGAGEAFF,TGTGCCATCAGTGGTCAGGGGGCGGGAGAAGCTTTCTTT,TRBJ1-1,NA,TRBD1,TRBV10-3
CASSVMGSSYNEQFF,TGTGCCAGCAGTGTGATGGGCAGCTCCTACAATGAGCAGTTCTTC,TRBJ2-1,NA,NA,TRBV2
CASGVGDINNSPLHF,TGCGCCAGCGGGGTAGGGGACATAAATAATTCACCCCTCCACTTT,TRBJ1-6,NA,NA,TRBV5-1
CATSRIDRDNQPQHF,TGTGCCACCAGCAGGATTGACAGAGACAATCAGCCCCAGCATTTT,TRBJ1-5,few,NA,TRBV15
CASSQGGQGRIGANVLTF,TGCGCCAGCAGCCAAGGGGGACAGGGGCGTATCGGGGCCAACGTCCTGACTTTC,TRBJ2-6,NA,TRBD1,TRBV4-1
CASTDGVYNEQFF,TGTGCCAGCACCGACGGGGTTTACAATGAGCAGTTCTTC,TRBJ2-1,NA,NA,TRBV7-9
CASSLVPTESNQPQHF,TGTGCCAGCAGCTTGGTTCCGACAGAGAGCAATCAGCCCCAGCATTTT,TRBJ1-5,NA,NA,TRBV5-4
CASMTDQNTEAFF,TGTGCCAGTATGACAGACCAGAACACTGAAGCTTTCTTT,TRBJ1-1,few,NA,TRBV28
CASSLMDTEAFF,TGTGCCAGCAGCTTAATGGACACTGAAGCTTTCTTT,TRBJ1-1,NA,NA,TRBV7-9
CASSPGRPGGTDTQYF,TGTGCCAGCAGCCCAGGACGCCCCGGGGGTACAGATACGCAGTATTTT,TRBJ2-3,NA,NA,TRBV7-9
CASSTTGNTEAFF,TGTGCCAGCAGCACCACAGGGAACACTGAAGCTTTCTTT,TRBJ1-1,once,NA,TRBV25-1
CASSLLGFRPGQDPSNYGYTF,TGTGCCAGCAGTTTATTGGGATTTCGTCCGGGACAGGACCCTTCTAACTATGGCTACACCTTC,TRBJ1-2,NA,TRBD1,TRBV28
CATSRDNGETQYF,TGTGCCACCAGCAGAGATAATGGGGAGACCCAGTACTTC,TRBJ2-5,once,NA,TRBV15
CASSFGGEETQYF,TGTGCCAGCAGCTTTGGGGGGGAAGAGACCCAGTACTTC,TRBJ2-5,NA,TRBD2,TRBV11-2
CASRLNRGSNQPQHF,TGTGCCAGCAGATTGAATAGGGGGAGCAATCAGCCCCAGCATTTT,TRBJ1-5,few,NA,TRBV2
CASSFTPQRGDQETQYF,TGTGCCAGCAGCTTCACTCCCCAGCGGGGGGATCAAGAGACCCAGTACTTC,TRBJ2-5,once,TRBD2,TRBV7-9
CASSQVMGPNTEAFF,TGCGCCAGCAGCCAAGTTATGGGCCCGAACACTGAAGCTTTCTTT,TRBJ1-1,NA,NA,TRBV4-1
CASSLAVGATEAFF,TGTGCCAGCAGCTTAGCCGTGGGGGCCACTGAAGCTTTCTTT,TRBJ1-1,NA,NA,TRBV7-9
CASSLDRGRSSPLHF,TGTGCCAGCAGCTTGGACAGGGGGCGATCTTCACCCCTCCACTTT,TRBJ1-6,NA,TRBD1,TRBV5-6
CASSPGTWYYEQYF,TGTGCCAGCAGCCCAGGGACCTGGTACTACGAGCAGTACTTC,TRBJ2-7,NA,NA,TRBV7-9
CASSEAGAGNTEAFF,TGTGCCAGCAGTGAAGCTGGGGCGGGGAACACTGAAGCTTTCTTT,TRBJ1-1,NA,NA,TRBV6-1
CASRQPGQGQETQYF,TGTGCCAGCAGGCAACCGGGACAGGGTCAAGAGACCCAGTACTTC,TRBJ2-5,NA,TRBD1,TRBV5-4
CASRPGTGGGYTF,TGTGCCAGCAGACCCGGGACAGGGGGAGGCTACACCTTC,TRBJ1-2,NA,TRBD1,TRBV7-9
CASRKTNTEAFF,TGTGCCAGCAGAAAAACGAACACTGAAGCTTTCTTT,TRBJ1-1,NA,NA,TRBV25-1
CASSTPPGGGETQYF,TGTGCCAGCAGCACACCCCCAGGGGGCGGAGAGACCCAGTACTTC,TRBJ2-5,once,TRBD1,TRBV7-9
CASSAFILNTQYF,TGTGCCAGCAGCGCCTTCATCCTGAATACGCAGTATTTT,TRBJ2-3,NA,NA,TRBV7-8
CASSGWGTEETQYF,TGTGCCAGCAGTGGATGGGGGACAGAAGAGACCCAGTACTTC,TRBJ2-5,NA,TRBD1,TRBV6-1
CASTTPGGSNQPQHF,TGTGCCAGTACTACACCTGGGGGTAGCAATCAGCCCCAGCATTTT,TRBJ1-5,NA,NA,TRBV19
CASSLLRTSGGSYGYTF,TGTGCCAGCAGTTTATTACGTACGTCAGGGGGCAGTTATGGCTACACCTTC,TRBJ1-2,once,TRBD1,TRBV27
CASSSDISSYNEQFF,TGTGCCAGCAGTTCGGACATTAGCTCCTACAATGAGCAGTTCTTC,TRBJ2-1,NA,NA,TRBV27
CASSSFTPGTGELFF,TGTGCCAGCAGCTCTTTCACTCCGGGCACCGGGGAGCTGTTTTTT,TRBJ2-2,NA,NA,TRBV11-3
CASSRTGNTEAFF,TGTGCCAGCAGCCGGACAGGGAACACTGAAGCTTTCTTT,TRBJ1-1,NA,TRBD1,TRBV7-9
CASSRDRGRQETQYF,TGTGCCAGCAGTCGGGACAGGGGGAGGCAAGAGACCCAGTACTTC,TRBJ2-5,NA,TRBD1,TRBV6-5